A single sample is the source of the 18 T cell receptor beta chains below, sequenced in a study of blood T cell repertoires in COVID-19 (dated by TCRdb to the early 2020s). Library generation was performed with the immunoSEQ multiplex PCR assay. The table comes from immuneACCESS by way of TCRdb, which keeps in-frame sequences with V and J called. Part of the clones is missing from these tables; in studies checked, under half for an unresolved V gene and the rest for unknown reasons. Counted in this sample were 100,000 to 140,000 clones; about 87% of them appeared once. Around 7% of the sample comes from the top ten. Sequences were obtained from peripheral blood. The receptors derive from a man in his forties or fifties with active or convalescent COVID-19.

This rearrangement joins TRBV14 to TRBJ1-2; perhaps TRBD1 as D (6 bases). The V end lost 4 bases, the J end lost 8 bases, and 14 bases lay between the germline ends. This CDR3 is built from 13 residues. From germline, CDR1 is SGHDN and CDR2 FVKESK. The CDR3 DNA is TGTGCCAGCAGCCCTAGAGGGGGATTCGGCTACACCTTC. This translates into CASSPRGGFGYTF. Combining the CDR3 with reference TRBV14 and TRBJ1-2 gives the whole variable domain EAGVTQFPSHSVIEKGQTVTLRCDPISGHDNLYWYRRVMGKEIKFLLHFVKESKQDESGMPNNRFLAERTGGTYSTLKVQPAELEDSGVYFCASSPRGGFGYTFGSGTRLTVV.

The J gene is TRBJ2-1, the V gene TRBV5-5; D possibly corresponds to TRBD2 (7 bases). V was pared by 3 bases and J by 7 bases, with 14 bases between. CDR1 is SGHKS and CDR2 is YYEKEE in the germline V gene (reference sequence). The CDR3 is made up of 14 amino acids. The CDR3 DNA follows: TGTGCCAGCAGCTCCGGGGGGCAGGGTAATGAGCAGTTCTTC. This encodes CASSSGGQGNEQFF.

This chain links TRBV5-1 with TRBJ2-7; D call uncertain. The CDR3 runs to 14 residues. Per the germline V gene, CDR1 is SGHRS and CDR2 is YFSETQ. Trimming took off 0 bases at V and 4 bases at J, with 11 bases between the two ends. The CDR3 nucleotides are TGCGCCAGCAGCTTGGTGGGCTTACTGTACGAGCAGTACTTC. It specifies CASSLVGLLYEQYF. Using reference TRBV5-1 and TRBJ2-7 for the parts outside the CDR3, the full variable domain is KAGVTQTPRYLIKTRGQQVTLSCSPISGHRSVSWYQQTPGQGLQFLFEYFSETQRNKGNFPGRFSGRQFSNSRSEMNVSTLELGDSALYLCASSLVGLLYEQYFGPGTRLTVT.

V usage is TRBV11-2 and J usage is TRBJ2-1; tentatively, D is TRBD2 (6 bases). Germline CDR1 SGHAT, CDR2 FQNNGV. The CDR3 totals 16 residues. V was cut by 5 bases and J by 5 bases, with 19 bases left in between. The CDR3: CASSALRLVPNNEQFF. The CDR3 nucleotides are TGTGCCAGCAGCGCCCTAAGACTAGTGCCAAACAATGAGCAGTTCTTC.

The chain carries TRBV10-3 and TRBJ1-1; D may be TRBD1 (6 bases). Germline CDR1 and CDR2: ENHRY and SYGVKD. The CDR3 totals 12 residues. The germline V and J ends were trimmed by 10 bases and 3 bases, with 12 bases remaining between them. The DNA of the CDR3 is TGTGCCACCAAGGGGGGGGACACTGAAGCTTTCTTT. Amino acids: CATKGGDTEAFF.

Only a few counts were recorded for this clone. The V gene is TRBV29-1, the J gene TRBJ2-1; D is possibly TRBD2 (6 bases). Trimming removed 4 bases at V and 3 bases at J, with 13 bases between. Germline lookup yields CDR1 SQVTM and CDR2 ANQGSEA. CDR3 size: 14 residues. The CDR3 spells CSVVGGTVYNEQFF. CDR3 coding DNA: TGCAGCGTTGTGGGGGGTACCGTCTACAATGAGCAGTTCTTC.

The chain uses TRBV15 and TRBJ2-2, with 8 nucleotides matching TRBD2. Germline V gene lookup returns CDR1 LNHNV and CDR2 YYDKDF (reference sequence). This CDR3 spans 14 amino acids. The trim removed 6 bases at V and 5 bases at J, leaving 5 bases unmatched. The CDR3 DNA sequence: TGTGCCACCAGTCTGGCTAGCGGGACCGGGGAGCTGTTTTTT. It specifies CATSLASGTGELFF.

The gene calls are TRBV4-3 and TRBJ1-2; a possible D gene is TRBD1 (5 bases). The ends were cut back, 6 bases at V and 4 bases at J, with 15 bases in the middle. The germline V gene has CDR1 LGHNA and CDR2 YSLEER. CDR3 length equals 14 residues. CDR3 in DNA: TGCGCCAGCAGACCCGGAACAGGATTCTATGGCTACACCTTC. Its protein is CASRPGTGFYGYTF.

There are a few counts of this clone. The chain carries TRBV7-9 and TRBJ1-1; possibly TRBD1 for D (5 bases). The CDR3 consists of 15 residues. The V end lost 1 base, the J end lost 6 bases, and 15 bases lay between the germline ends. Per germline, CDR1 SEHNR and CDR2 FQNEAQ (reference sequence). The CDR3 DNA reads TGTGCCAGCAGCTTAGAGACAAGCTGGGGCGCTGAAGCTTTCTTT. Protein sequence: CASSLETSWGAEAFF.

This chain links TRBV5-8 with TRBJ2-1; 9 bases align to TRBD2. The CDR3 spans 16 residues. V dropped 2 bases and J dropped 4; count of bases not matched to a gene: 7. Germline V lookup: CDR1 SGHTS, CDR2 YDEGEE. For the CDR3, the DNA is TGTGCCAGCAGCTTTTACAGGACTAGCGCTTACAATGAGCAGTTCTTC. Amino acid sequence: CASSFYRTSAYNEQFF. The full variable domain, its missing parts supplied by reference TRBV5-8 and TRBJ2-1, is EAGVTQSPTHLIKTRGQQATLRCSPISGHTSVYWYQQALGLGLQFLLWYDEGEERNRGNFPPRFSGRQFPNYSSELNVNALELEDSALYLCASSFYRTSAYNEQFFGPGTRLTVL.

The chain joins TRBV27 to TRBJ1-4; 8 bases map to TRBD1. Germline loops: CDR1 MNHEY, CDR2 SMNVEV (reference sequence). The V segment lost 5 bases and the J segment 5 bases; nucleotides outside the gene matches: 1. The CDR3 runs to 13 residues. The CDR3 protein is CASSRQGNEKLFF. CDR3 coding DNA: TGTGCCAGCAGTAGACAGGGGAATGAAAAACTGTTTTTT.

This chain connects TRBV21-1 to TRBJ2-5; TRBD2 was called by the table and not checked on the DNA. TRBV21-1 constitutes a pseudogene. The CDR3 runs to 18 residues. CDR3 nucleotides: TGTGCCAGCAGCACTCTGATCGGACTAGCGGGAGTCCAAGAGACCCAGTACTTC. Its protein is CASSTLIGLAGVQETQYF.

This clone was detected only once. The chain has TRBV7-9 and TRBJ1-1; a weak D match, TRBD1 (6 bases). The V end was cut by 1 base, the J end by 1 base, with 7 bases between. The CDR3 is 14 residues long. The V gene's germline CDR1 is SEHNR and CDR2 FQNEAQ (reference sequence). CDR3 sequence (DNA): TGTGCCAGCAGCTTAGTGGGGGCGAACACTGAAGCTTTCTTT. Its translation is CASSLVGANTEAFF. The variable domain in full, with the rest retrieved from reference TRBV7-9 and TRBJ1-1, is DTGVSQNPRHKITKRGQNVTFRCDPISEHNRLYWYRQTLGQGPEFLTYFQNEAQLEKSRLLSDRFSAERPKGSFSTLEIQRTEQGDSAMYLCASSLVGANTEAFFGQGTRLTVV.

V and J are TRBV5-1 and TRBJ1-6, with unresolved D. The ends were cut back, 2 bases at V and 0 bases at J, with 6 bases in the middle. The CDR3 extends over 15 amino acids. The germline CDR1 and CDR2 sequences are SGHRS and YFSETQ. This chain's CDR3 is CASSFESSYNSPLHF. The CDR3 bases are TGCGCCAGCAGCTTCGAGAGCTCCTATAATTCACCCCTCCACTTT.

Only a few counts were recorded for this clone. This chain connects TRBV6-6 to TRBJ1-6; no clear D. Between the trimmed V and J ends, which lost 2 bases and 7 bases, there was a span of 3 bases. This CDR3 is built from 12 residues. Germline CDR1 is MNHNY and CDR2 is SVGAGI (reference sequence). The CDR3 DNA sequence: TGTGCCAGCAGTTACCTGAATTCACCCCTCCACTTT. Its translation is CASSYLNSPLHF.

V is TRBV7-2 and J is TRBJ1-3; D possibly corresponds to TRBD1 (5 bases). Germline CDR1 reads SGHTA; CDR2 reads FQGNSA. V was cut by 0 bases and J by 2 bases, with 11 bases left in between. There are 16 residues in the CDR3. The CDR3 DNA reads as TGTGCCAGCAGCTTAGCGCGGGGGATTCCTGGAAACACCATATATTTT. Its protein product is CASSLARGIPGNTIYF.

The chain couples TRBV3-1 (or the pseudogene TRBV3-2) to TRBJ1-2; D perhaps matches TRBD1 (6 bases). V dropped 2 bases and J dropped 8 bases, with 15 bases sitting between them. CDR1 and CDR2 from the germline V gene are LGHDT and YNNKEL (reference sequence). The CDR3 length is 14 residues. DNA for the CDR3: TGTGCCAGCAGCCAAAACAGGGCCGAGGGCGGCTACACCTTC. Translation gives CASSQNRAEGGYTF.

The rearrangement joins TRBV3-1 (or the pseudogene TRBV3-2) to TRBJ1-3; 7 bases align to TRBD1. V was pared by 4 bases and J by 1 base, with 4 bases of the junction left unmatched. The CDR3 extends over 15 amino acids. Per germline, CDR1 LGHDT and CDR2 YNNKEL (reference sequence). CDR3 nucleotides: TGTGCCAGCAGCCCCACGACAGGGTCTGGAAACACCATATATTTT. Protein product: CASSPTTGSGNTIYF.